One sample yielded the 14 T cell receptor beta chains listed below, sequenced in a study of blood T cells in healthy people across ages. Using a J-beta primer mix together with a sample-barcoded 5' primer, a second PCR was run for roughly 6 to 11 cycles. TCRdb fed the 5' RACE reads into MiXCR, producing one record per CDR3 protein. The table records 600,000 to 800,000 distinct CDR3 sequences, approximately 52% of them present only once. Sample: blood. Receptor source: a woman aged 80 or over in good health.

The gene calls are TRBV6-2 or TRBV6-3 and TRBJ2-1; D remains ambiguous. V shed 3 bases and J shed 2 bases, with 11 bases lying between them. Germline V gives CDR1 MNHEY, CDR2 SVGEGT. This CDR3 comprises 15 residues. The CDR3 bases are TGTGCCAGCAGTTATGAGGCAGGTACCTACAATGAGCAGTTCTTC. The encoded protein is CASSYEAGTYNEQFF.

The rearrangement links TRBV2 to TRBJ1-6; D is ambiguous. Per the germline V gene, CDR1 is SNHLY and CDR2 is FYNNEI. V gave up 6 bases and J gave up 7 bases, with 13 bases separating them. The CDR3 is 14 residues long. DNA of the CDR3: TGTGCCAGCAGCGCGAAATCAGCCAATTCACCCCTCCACTTT. Its translation: CASSAKSANSPLHF.

The chain recombines TRBV10-3 with TRBJ2-3; D is unclear. The germline CDR1 and CDR2 sequences are ENHRY and SYGVKD. The V gene lost 6 bases and the J gene lost 6 bases, with 13 bases spanning the gap. CDR3 length equals 13 residues. The CDR3, as DNA: TGTGCCATCAGCGGTCAGCGTGTTGATACGCAGTATTTT. Its translation: CAISGQRVDTQYF.

V and J are TRBV15 and TRBJ2-3, with no clear D. V was shortened by 0 bases and J by 3 bases, with 7 bases between the two germline ends. Germline values: CDR1 LNHNV, CDR2 YYDKDF (reference sequence). The CDR3 runs 14 residues. The CDR3 nucleotides are TGTGCCACCAGCAGAGATGTGTCTACAGATACGCAGTATTTT. Amino acids: CATSRDVSTDTQYF.

There are many counts of this clonotype. The rearrangement links TRBV27 to TRBJ2-7; TRBD2 agrees at 8 bases. The CDR3 is 15 residues long. Germline V gene data show CDR1 as MNHEY and CDR2 as SMNVEV (reference sequence). V lost 6 bases and J lost 2; bases outside the gene matches: 9. CDR3 DNA sequence: TGTGCCAGCAGGGGGGTGTTAGCGGGAACCTACGAGCAGTACTTC. Translating gives CASRGVLAGTYEQYF.

A note on this clonotype: This may be a read error, as it is one base from a much larger clone. The chain combines TRBV7-2 with TRBJ2-3; D gene ambiguous. Germline lookup yields CDR1 SGHTA and CDR2 FQGNSA. CDR3 length: 13 amino acids. For the CDR3, the DNA is TGTGCCAGCAGCTTAAGGATGGCAGAGACGCAGTATTTT. As protein: CASSLRMAETQYF.

The rearrangement uses TRBV12-3 or TRBV12-4 and TRBJ2-7, with a possible D match to TRBD2 (5 bases). CDR3 length equals 12 residues. V lost 5 bases and J lost 4, with 9 bases in between. The CDR3 sequence is CASSPGWYEQYF. The CDR3 nucleotides are TGTGCCAGCAGTCCGGGATGGTACGAGCAGTACTTC.

The CDR3 here is CASSLDLRRELFF. CDR3 in DNA: TGTGCCAGCAGCTTAGACCTAAGGCGGGAGCTGTTTTTT. The chain has TRBV7-3 and TRBJ2-2; D is uncertain. The CDR3 is made up of 13 amino acids. Germline V gene lookup returns CDR1 SGHTA and CDR2 FQGTGA. Trimming removed 2 bases at V and 9 bases at J, with 10 bases between.

Comments on this clonotype: Since a much larger clone is just one base distant, this may be a read error. A read error is likely, as this CDR3 ends without the conserved phenylalanine or tryptophan. The CDR3 bases are TGTGCCAGCAGCCAGCCAGGGAGTGGCTACACCTTA. Its protein product is CASSQPGSGYTL. The J gene is TRBJ1-2, the V gene TRBV7-3, with D maybe TRBD1 (5 bases). This CDR3 is built from 12 residues. The ends were cut back, 5 bases at V and 7 bases at J, with 11 bases in the middle. CDR1 is SGHTA, CDR2 FQGTGA, per germline.

This clonotype was found many times. This chain joins TRBV3-1 and TRBJ2-7; 7 bases match TRBD2. The germline V gene has CDR1 LGHDT and CDR2 YNNKEL (reference sequence). The CDR3 spans 14 residues. The V and J ends lost 1 base and 2 bases, in that order; junction bases with no gene match: 2. The CDR3 spells CASSQVGGTYEQYF. Here the CDR3 DNA reads TGTGCCAGCAGCCAAGTGGGGGGGACCTACGAGCAGTACTTC.

This clonotype was recorded at least ten times. V is TRBV13 and J is TRBJ2-1, with 9 bases lining up with TRBD2. The V gene's germline CDR1 is PRHDT and CDR2 FYEKMQ (reference sequence). The CDR3 consists of 16 residues. Trimming took 5 bases from V and 5 from J; bases not matched to a gene: 10. The CDR3 spells CASSPVAGVLNNEQFF. The CDR3 nucleotides read TGTGCCAGCAGCCCTGTAGCGGGAGTCCTTAACAATGAGCAGTTCTTC. Drawing the rest from reference TRBV13 and TRBJ2-1, the complete variable domain is AAGVIQSPRHLIKEKRETATLKCYPIPRHDTVYWYQQGPGQDPQFLISFYEKMQSDKGSIPDRFSAQQFSDYHSELNMSSLELGDSALYFCASSPVAGVLNNEQFFGPGTRLTVL.

This clonotype was picked up a small number of times. This rearrangement joins TRBV24-1 to TRBJ2-3, with 7 positions matching TRBD1. In germline, CDR1 is KGHDR, CDR2 SFDVKD. The CDR3 contains 15 residues. V dropped 6 bases and J dropped 2; count of bases not matched to a gene: 7. CDR3 region: CATSKWTGYTDTQYF. The CDR3 region has the DNA TGTGCCACCAGTAAATGGACAGGTTACACAGATACGCAGTATTTT.

The chain employs TRBV7-9 and TRBJ2-1, with D hard to call. Trimming stripped 8 bases from V and 13 bases from J, with 6 bases between. The CDR3 has 8 residues. The germline V gene has CDR1 SEHNR and CDR2 FQNEAQ (reference sequence). Written as DNA, the CDR3 is TGTGCCAGCCCCGAACAGTTCTTC. It codes for CASPEQFF.

This clonotype appeared once. J is TRBJ2-1 and V is TRBV18; D gene uncertain. The CDR3 covers 14 residues. The germline V gene encodes CDR1 KGHSH and CDR2 LQKENI. The V end was cut by 3 bases, the J end by 8 bases, with 14 bases between. Here the CDR3 DNA reads TGTGCCAGCTCACCGGCGCCCGGATCTCATGAGCAGTTCTTC. It yields the protein CASSPAPGSHEQFF. Together with reference TRBV18 and TRBJ2-1, the CDR3 gives the full variable domain: NAGVMQNPRHLVRRRGQEARLRCSPMKGHSHVYWYRQLPEEGLKFMVYLQKENIIDESGMPKERFSAEFPKEGPSILRIQQVVRGDSAAYFCASSPAPGSHEQFFGPGTRLTVL.